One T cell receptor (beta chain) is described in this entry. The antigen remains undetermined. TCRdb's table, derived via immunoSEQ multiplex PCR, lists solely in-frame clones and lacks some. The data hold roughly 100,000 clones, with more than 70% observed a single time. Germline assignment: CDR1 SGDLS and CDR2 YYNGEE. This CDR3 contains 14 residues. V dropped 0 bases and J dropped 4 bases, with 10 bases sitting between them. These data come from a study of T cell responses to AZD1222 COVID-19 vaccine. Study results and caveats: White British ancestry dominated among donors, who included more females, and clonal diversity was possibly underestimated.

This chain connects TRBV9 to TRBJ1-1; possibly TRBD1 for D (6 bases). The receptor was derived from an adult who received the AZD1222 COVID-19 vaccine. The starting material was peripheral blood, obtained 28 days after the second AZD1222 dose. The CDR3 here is CASSVDRTVTEAFF. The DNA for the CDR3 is TGTGCCAGCAGCGTAGACCGGACAGTCACTGAAGCTTTCTTT.